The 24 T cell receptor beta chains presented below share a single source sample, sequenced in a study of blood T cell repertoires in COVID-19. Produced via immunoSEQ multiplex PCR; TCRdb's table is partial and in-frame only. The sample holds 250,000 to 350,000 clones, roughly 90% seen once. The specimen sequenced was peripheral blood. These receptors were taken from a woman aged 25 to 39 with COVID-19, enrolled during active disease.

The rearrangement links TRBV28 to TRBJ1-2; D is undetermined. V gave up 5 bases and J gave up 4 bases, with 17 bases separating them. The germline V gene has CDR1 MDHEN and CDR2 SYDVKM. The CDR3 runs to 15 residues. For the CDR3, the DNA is TGTGCCAGCAGTCCCTCGGGGTTTTCTTCCTATGGCTACACCTTC. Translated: CASSPSGFSSYGYTF.

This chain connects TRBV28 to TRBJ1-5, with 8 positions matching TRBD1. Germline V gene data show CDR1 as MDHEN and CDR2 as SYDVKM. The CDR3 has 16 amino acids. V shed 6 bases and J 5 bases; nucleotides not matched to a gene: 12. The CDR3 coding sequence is TGTGCCAGCAGCTCTCCGGGACAGGTTCACCATCAGCCCCAGCATTTT. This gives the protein CASSSPGQVHHQPQHF.

CDR3 sequence: CASSQGGNNEQFF. The CDR3 region has the DNA TGTGCCAGCAGCCAGGGAGGGAACAATGAGCAGTTCTTC. The rearrangement links TRBV14 to TRBJ2-1; TRBD2 aligns across 7 bases. Looked up from germline, CDR1 is SGHDN and CDR2 is FVKESK. V shed 3 bases and J 5 bases; nucleotides not matched to a gene: 1. The CDR3 is 13 amino acids.

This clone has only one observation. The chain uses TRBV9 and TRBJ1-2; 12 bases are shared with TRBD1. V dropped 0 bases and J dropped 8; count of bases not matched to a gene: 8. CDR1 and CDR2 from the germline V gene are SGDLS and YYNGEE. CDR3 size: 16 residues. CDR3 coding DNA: TGTGCCAGCAGCGTAGAAGGGTGGGACAGGGGGCCCGGCTACACCTTC. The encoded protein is CASSVEGWDRGPGYTF. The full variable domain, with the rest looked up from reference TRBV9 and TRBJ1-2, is DSGVTQTPKHLITATGQRVTLRCSPRSGDLSVYWYQQSLDQGLQFLIQYYNGEERAKGNILERFSAQQFPDLHSELNLSSLELGDSALYFCASSVEGWDRGPGYTFGSGTRLTVV.

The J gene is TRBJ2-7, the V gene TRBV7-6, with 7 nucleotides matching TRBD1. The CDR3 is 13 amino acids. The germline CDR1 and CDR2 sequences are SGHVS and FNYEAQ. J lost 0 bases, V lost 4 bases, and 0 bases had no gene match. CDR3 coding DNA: TGTGCCAGCAGCTCAGGGGGCTCCTACGAGCAGTACTTC. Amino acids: CASSSGGSYEQYF.

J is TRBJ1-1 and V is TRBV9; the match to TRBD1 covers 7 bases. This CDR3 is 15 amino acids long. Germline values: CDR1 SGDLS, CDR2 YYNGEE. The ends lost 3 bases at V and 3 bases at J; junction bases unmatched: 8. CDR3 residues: CASSAAKGADTEAFF. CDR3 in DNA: TGTGCCAGCAGCGCGGCCAAGGGGGCCGACACTGAAGCTTTCTTT.

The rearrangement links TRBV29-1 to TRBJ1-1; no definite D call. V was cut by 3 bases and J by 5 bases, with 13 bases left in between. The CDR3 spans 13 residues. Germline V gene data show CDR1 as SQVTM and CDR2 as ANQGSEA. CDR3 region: CSVDRGRRTEAFF. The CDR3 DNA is TGCAGCGTTGATCGGGGTAGAAGGACTGAAGCTTTCTTT.

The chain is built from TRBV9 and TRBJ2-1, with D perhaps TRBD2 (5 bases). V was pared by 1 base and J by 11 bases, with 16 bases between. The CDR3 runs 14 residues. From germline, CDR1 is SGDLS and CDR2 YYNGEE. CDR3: CASSVNTGVGKQFF. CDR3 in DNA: TGTGCCAGCAGCGTAAATACCGGGGTCGGTAAGCAGTTCTTC.

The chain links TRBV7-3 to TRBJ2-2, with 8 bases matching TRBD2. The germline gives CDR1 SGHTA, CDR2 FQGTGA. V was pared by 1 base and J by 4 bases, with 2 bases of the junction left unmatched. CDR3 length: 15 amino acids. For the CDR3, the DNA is TGTGCCAGCAGCTTAATAAGCGGGAGCACCGGGGAGCTGTTTTTT. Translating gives CASSLISGSTGELFF.

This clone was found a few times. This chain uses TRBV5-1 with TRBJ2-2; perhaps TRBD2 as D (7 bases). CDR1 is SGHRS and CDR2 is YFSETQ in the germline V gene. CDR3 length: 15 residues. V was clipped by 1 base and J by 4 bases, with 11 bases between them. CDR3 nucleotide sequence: TGCGCCAGCAGCTTGCGGGGGGCCGGCACCGGGGAGCTGTTTTTT. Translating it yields CASSLRGAGTGELFF.

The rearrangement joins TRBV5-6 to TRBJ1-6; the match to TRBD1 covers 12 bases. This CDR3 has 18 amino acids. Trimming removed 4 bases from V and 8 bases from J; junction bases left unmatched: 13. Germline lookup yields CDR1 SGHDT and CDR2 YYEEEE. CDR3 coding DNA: TGTGCCAGCAGCCCCGGGACAGGGGGCGTATTTGGGGATTCACCCCTCCACTTT. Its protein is CASSPGTGGVFGDSPLHF. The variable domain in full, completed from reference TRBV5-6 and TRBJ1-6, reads DAGVTQSPTHLIKTRGQQVTLRCSPKSGHDTVSWYQQALGQGPQFIFQYYEEEERQRGNFPDRFSGHQFPNYSSELNVNALLLGDSALYLCASSPGTGGVFGDSPLHFGNGTRLTVT.

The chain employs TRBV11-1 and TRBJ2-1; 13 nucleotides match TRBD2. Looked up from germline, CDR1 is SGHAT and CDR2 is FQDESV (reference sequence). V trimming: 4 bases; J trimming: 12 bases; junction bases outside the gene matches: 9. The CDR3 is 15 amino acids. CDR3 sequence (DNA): TGTGCCAGCAGCTCGGGACTAGCGGGAAAGCGTGGGCAGTTCTTC. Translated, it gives CASSSGLAGKRGQFF.

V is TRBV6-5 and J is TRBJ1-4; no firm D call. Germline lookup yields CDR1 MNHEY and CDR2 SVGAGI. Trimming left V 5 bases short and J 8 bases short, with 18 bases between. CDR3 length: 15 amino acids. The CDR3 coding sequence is TGTGCCAGCAGTCTCTGGTGGAGGGCTGGAGAAAAACTGTTTTTT. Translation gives CASSLWWRAGEKLFF.

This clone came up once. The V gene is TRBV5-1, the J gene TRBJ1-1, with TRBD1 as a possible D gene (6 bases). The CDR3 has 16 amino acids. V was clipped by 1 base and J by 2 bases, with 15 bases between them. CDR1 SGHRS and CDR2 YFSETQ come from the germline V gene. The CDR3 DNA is TGCGCCAGCAGCTTGATATGGTTGGACAGCAACACTGAAGCTTTCTTT. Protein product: CASSLIWLDSNTEAFF. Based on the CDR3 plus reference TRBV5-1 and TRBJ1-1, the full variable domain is KAGVTQTPRYLIKTRGQQVTLSCSPISGHRSVSWYQQTPGQGLQFLFEYFSETQRNKGNFPGRFSGRQFSNSRSEMNVSTLELGDSALYLCASSLIWLDSNTEAFFGQGTRLTVV.

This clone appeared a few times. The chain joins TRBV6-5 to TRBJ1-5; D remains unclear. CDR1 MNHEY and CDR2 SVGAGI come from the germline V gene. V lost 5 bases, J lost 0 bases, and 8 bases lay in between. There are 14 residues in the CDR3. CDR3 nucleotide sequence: TGTGCCAGCAGTACGAGATATAGCAATCAGCCCCAGCATTTT. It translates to CASSTRYSNQPQHF.

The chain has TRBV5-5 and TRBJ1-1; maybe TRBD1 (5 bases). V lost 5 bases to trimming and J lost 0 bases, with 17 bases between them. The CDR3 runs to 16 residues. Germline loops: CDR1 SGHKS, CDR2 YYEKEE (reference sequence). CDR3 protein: CASSSRQTLMNTEAFF. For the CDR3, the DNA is TGTGCCAGCAGTTCCCGACAGACACTAATGAACACTGAAGCTTTCTTT.

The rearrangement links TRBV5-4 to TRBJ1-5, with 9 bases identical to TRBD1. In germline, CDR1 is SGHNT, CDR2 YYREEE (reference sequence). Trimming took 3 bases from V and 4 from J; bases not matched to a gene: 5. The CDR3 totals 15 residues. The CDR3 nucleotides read TGTGCCAGCAGCTCGGACAGGGGACGGAATCAGCCCCAGCATTTT. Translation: CASSSDRGRNQPQHF.

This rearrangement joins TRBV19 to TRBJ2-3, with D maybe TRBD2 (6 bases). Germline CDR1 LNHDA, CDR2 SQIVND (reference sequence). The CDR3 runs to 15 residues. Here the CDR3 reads CANHWGESSTDTQYF. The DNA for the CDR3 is TGTGCAAATCATTGGGGGGAGTCTAGCACAGATACGCAGTATTTT.

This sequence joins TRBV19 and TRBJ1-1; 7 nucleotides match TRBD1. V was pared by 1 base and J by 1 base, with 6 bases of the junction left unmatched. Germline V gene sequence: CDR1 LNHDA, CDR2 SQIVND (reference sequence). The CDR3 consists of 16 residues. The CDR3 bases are TGTGCCAGTAGTATAGGGAGGACAGGACCGAACACTGAAGCTTTCTTT. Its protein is CASSIGRTGPNTEAFF.

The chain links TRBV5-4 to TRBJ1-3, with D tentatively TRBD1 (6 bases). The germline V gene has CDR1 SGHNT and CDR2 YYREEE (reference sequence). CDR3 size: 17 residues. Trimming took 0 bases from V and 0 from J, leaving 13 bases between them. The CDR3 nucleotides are TGTGCCAGCAGCTTGGCCTTGGGGGCCCGCTCTGGAAACACCATATATTTT. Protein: CASSLALGARSGNTIYF.

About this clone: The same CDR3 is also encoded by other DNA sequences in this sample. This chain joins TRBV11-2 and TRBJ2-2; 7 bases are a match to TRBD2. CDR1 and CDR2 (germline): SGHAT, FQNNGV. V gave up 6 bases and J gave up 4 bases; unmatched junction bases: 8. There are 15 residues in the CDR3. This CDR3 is CASSSGLGSTGELFF. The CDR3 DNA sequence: TGTGCCAGCAGTTCCGGACTAGGGAGCACCGGGGAGCTGTTTTTT.

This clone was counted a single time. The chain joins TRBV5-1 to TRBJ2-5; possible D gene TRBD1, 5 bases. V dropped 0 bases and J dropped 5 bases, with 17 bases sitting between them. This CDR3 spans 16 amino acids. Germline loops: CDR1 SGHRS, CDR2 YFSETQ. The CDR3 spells CASSLAGHSYGETQYF. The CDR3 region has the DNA TGCGCCAGCAGCTTGGCAGGACACTCGTATGGGGAGACCCAGTACTTC.

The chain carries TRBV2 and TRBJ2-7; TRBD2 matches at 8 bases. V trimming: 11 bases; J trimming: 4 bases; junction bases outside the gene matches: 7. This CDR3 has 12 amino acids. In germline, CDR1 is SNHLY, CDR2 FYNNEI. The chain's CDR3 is CAAQSGSYEQYF. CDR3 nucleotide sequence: TGTGCCGCTCAGAGCGGGAGTTACGAGCAGTACTTC.

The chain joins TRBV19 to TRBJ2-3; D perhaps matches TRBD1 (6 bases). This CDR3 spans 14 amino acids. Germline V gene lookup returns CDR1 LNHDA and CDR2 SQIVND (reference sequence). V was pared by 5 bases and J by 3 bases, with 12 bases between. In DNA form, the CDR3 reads TGTGCCAGTAGTGTCAAGAGGGGGACAGATACGCAGTATTTT. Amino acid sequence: CASSVKRGTDTQYF.